This is a list of T cell receptor beta chains from one sample in a study of T cell clones after liver transplantation. Sequenced by immunoSEQ multiplex PCR; TCRdb stores in-frame clones only, minus some. Here the sample spans tens of thousands of clones, approximately 87% being singletons. This specimen consisted of CD8+ T cells from blood, obtained 12 months after liver transplant. The source is a human patient who received a liver transplant. A share of the T cells may be of graft donor origin. CDR3s include the opening cysteine and the closing phenylalanine or tryptophan. The order of the fields is V gene, D gene, J gene, clone size, CDR3 length, CDR3 protein, CDR3 DNA. A D gene is named only where the DNA matches it firmly. Part of the rows lack a size; the others show once, few, many or a class for expanded clones.

v_gene: TRBV5-6
d_gene: NA
j_gene: TRBJ2-6
abundance: NA
len: 16
CDR3aa: CASSLDGALGANVLTF
CDR3nt: TGTGCCAGCAGCTTGGATGGGGCTCTGGGGGCCAACGTCCTGACTTTC

v_gene: TRBV4-1
d_gene: NA
j_gene: TRBJ2-7
abundance: once
len: 14
CDR3aa: CASSQDTRSYEQYF
CDR3nt: TGCGCCAGCAGCCAAGATACTAGGTCCTACGAGCAGTACTTC

v_gene: TRBV19
d_gene: NA
j_gene: TRBJ1-1
abundance: NA
len: 12
CDR3aa: CASSLVGVEAFF
CDR3nt: TGTGCCAGTAGTCTCGTCGGCGTTGAAGCTTTCTTT

v_gene: TRBV27
d_gene: NA
j_gene: TRBJ2-7
abundance: NA
len: 13
CDR3aa: CASSSGLPYEQYF
CDR3nt: TGTGCCAGCAGTTCGGGACTCCCCTACGAGCAGTACTTC

v_gene: TRBV27
d_gene: NA
j_gene: TRBJ1-1
abundance: once
len: 13
CDR3aa: CASSYRGNTEAFF
CDR3nt: TGTGCCAGCAGTTACCGGGGAAACACTGAAGCTTTCTTT

v_gene: TRBV27
d_gene: TRBD2
j_gene: TRBJ2-3
abundance: NA
len: 16
CDR3aa: CASSSPSGGSTDTQYF
CDR3nt: TGTGCCAGCAGTTCTCCAAGCGGGGGGTCTACAGATACGCAGTATTTT

v_gene: TRBV19
d_gene: TRBD1
j_gene: TRBJ1-2
abundance: NA
len: 17
CDR3aa: CASSLLQGASVVYGYTF
CDR3nt: TGTGCCAGTAGTCTATTACAGGGGGCATCTGTGGTATATGGCTACACCTTC

v_gene: TRBV7-9
d_gene: TRBD2
j_gene: TRBJ2-3
abundance: NA
len: 14
CDR3aa: CASSTSGSFHTQYF
CDR3nt: TGTGCCAGCAGCACTAGCGGGAGTTTTCATACGCAGTATTTT

v_gene: TRBV9
d_gene: TRBD2
j_gene: TRBJ2-1
abundance: NA
len: 16
CDR3aa: CASSPPGSGEGHEQFF
CDR3nt: TGTGCCAGCAGCCCCCCGGGGTCCGGGGAGGGGCATGAGCAGTTCTTC

v_gene: TRBV9
d_gene: NA
j_gene: TRBJ2-2
abundance: NA
len: 16
CDR3aa: CASSTLRGRNTGELFF
CDR3nt: TGTGCCAGCAGCACCTTAAGGGGGAGGAACACCGGGGAGCTGTTTTTT

v_gene: TRBV9
d_gene: NA
j_gene: TRBJ2-1
abundance: once
len: 14
CDR3aa: CASSTSADYNEQFF
CDR3nt: TGTGCCAGCAGCACCAGCGCGGATTACAATGAGCAGTTCTTC

v_gene: TRBV28
d_gene: TRBD2
j_gene: TRBJ2-1
abundance: NA
len: 16
CDR3aa: CASSSSGRGSYNEQFF
CDR3nt: TGTGCCAGCAGTTCAAGCGGGAGGGGGTCCTACAATGAGCAGTTCTTC

v_gene: TRBV10-1
d_gene: TRBD2
j_gene: TRBJ2-1
abundance: once
len: 17
CDR3aa: CASSESIGLAGDNEQFF
CDR3nt: TGCGCCAGCAGTGAGTCGATTGGACTAGCGGGAGACAATGAGCAGTTCTTC

v_gene: TRBV5-1
d_gene: NA
j_gene: TRBJ1-4
abundance: once
len: 16
CDR3aa: CASSLGQFATNEKLFF
CDR3nt: TGCGCCAGCAGCTTGGGACAGTTTGCAACTAATGAAAAACTGTTTTTT

v_gene: TRBV7-9
d_gene: TRBD1
j_gene: TRBJ1-1
abundance: NA
len: 14
CDR3aa: CASSQETGSPEAFF
CDR3nt: TGTGCCAGCAGCCAAGAGACAGGGAGTCCTGAAGCTTTCTTT

v_gene: TRBV29-1
d_gene: TRBD2
j_gene: TRBJ2-7
abundance: once
len: 18
CDR3aa: CSVESRTSGRAGPYEQYF
CDR3nt: TGCAGCGTTGAATCCCGGACTAGCGGGAGGGCAGGTCCCTACGAGCAGTACTTC

v_gene: TRBV4-1
d_gene: NA
j_gene: TRBJ1-1
abundance: NA
len: 13
CDR3aa: CASSPLGGTEAFF
CDR3nt: TGCGCCAGCAGCCCCCTGGGGGGGACTGAAGCTTTCTTT

v_gene: TRBV9
d_gene: NA
j_gene: TRBJ1-4
abundance: NA
len: 15
CDR3aa: CASSGAYDRYEKLFF
CDR3nt: TGTGCCAGCAGCGGGGCCTACGACAGATATGAAAAACTGTTTTTT

v_gene: TRBV9
d_gene: NA
j_gene: TRBJ2-7
abundance: NA
len: 13
CDR3aa: CASSPELGVEQYF
CDR3nt: TGTGCCAGCAGCCCGGAACTAGGAGTCGAGCAGTACTTC

v_gene: TRBV15
d_gene: NA
j_gene: TRBJ2-3
abundance: NA
len: 15
CDR3aa: CATSRVPDVTDTQYF
CDR3nt: TGTGCCACCAGCAGGGTTCCCGACGTCACAGATACGCAGTATTTT

v_gene: TRBV6-1
d_gene: NA
j_gene: TRBJ2-2
abundance: NA
len: 13
CDR3aa: CASRAGLGGELFF
CDR3nt: TGTGCCAGCAGGGCTGGACTGGGCGGGGAGCTGTTTTTT

v_gene: TRBV7-8
d_gene: TRBD1
j_gene: TRBJ1-1
abundance: once
len: 18
CDR3aa: CASSLAGQGARTGTEAFF
CDR3nt: TGTGCCAGCAGCTTAGCGGGACAGGGGGCGAGGACTGGGACTGAAGCTTTCTTT

v_gene: TRBV27
d_gene: NA
j_gene: TRBJ2-2
abundance: NA
len: 12
CDR3aa: CASSFNAGELFF
CDR3nt: TGTGCCAGCAGTTTCAATGCCGGGGAGCTGTTTTTT

v_gene: TRBV27
d_gene: NA
j_gene: TRBJ2-1
abundance: NA
len: 12
CDR3aa: CASSTTQAEQFF
CDR3nt: TGTGCCAGCAGTACAACTCAAGCTGAGCAGTTCTTC

v_gene: TRBV7-9
d_gene: NA
j_gene: TRBJ2-7
abundance: NA
len: 14
CDR3aa: CASSSSASSYEQYF
CDR3nt: TGTGCCAGCAGCTCGAGCGCGAGCTCCTACGAGCAGTACTTC

v_gene: TRBV28
d_gene: TRBD1
j_gene: TRBJ2-7
abundance: NA
len: 14
CDR3aa: CASTQTGENYEQYF
CDR3nt: TGTGCCAGCACCCAGACAGGGGAGAACTACGAGCAGTACTTC

v_gene: TRBV28
d_gene: NA
j_gene: TRBJ2-4
abundance: many
len: 15
CDR3aa: CASTFRDTSKNIQYF
CDR3nt: TGTGCCAGCACCTTCCGGGACACCTCCAAAAACATTCAGTACTTC

v_gene: TRBV4-2
d_gene: NA
j_gene: TRBJ2-5
abundance: NA
len: 17
CDR3aa: CASSSTDRDAFQETQYF
CDR3nt: TGTGCCAGCAGCTCAACGGACCGAGATGCCTTTCAAGAGACCCAGTACTTC

v_gene: TRBV9
d_gene: NA
j_gene: TRBJ1-1
abundance: NA
len: 14
CDR3aa: CASSVRGKGTEAFF
CDR3nt: TGTGCCAGCAGCGTACGGGGGAAGGGCACTGAAGCTTTCTTT

v_gene: TRBV7-9
d_gene: TRBD1
j_gene: TRBJ1-4
abundance: NA
len: 17
CDR3aa: CASSLVTRGTTNEKLFF
CDR3nt: TGTGCCAGCAGCTTAGTTACCAGGGGGACAACTAATGAAAAACTGTTTTTT

v_gene: TRBV30
d_gene: NA
j_gene: TRBJ2-3
abundance: few
len: 11
CDR3aa: CAWMWGDTQYF
CDR3nt: TGTGCCTGGATGTGGGGAGATACGCAGTATTTT

v_gene: TRBV2
d_gene: NA
j_gene: TRBJ1-3
abundance: NA
len: 15
CDR3aa: CASSHRQDSGNTIYF
CDR3nt: TGTGCCAGCAGCCATCGACAGGACTCTGGAAACACCATATATTTT

v_gene: TRBV27
d_gene: NA
j_gene: TRBJ2-1
abundance: NA
len: 12
CDR3aa: CAIWTNYNEQFF
CDR3nt: TGTGCCATCTGGACTAACTACAATGAGCAGTTCTTC

v_gene: TRBV5-3
d_gene: TRBD2
j_gene: TRBJ2-7
abundance: few
len: 15
CDR3aa: CARSRGEGAVYEQYF
CDR3nt: TGTGCCAGAAGCCGCGGGGAGGGTGCCGTGTACGAGCAGTACTTC

v_gene: TRBV7-9
d_gene: NA
j_gene: TRBJ1-1
abundance: NA
len: 13
CDR3aa: CASSLGGGTEAFF
CDR3nt: TGTGCCAGCAGCCTGGGAGGCGGAACTGAAGCTTTCTTT

v_gene: TRBV4-1
d_gene: NA
j_gene: TRBJ2-3
abundance: NA
len: 14
CDR3aa: CASSPQLVTDTQYF
CDR3nt: TGCGCCAGCAGCCCCCAACTAGTAACAGATACGCAGTATTTT

v_gene: TRBV5-4
d_gene: NA
j_gene: TRBJ1-2
abundance: once
len: 12
CDR3aa: CASSPVGGPPAF
CDR3nt: TGTGCCAGCAGCCCGGTGGGGGGGCCCCCCGCCTTC

v_gene: TRBV7-8
d_gene: TRBD2
j_gene: TRBJ2-1
abundance: NA
len: 16
CDR3aa: CASRGLAGASYNEQFF
CDR3nt: TGTGCCAGCAGAGGACTAGCGGGGGCCTCCTACAATGAGCAGTTCTTC

v_gene: TRBV27
d_gene: TRBD1
j_gene: TRBJ2-1
abundance: NA
len: 11
CDR3aa: CASSTGVRQFF
CDR3nt: TGTGCCAGCAGCACAGGGGTCCGGCAGTTCTTC

v_gene: TRBV6-5
d_gene: NA
j_gene: TRBJ2-7
abundance: NA
len: 13
CDR3aa: CASSYSVSYEQYF
CDR3nt: TGTGCCAGCAGTTACAGCGTCTCCTACGAGCAGTACTTC

v_gene: TRBV11-2
d_gene: NA
j_gene: TRBJ1-2
abundance: NA
len: 13
CDR3aa: CASSFGFAYGYTF
CDR3nt: TGTGCCAGCAGCTTCGGGTTCGCCTATGGCTACACCTTC

v_gene: TRBV15
d_gene: NA
j_gene: TRBJ2-7
abundance: NA
len: 14
CDR3aa: CATSNLRGGGEQYF
CDR3nt: TGTGCCACCAGCAATCTCAGGGGTGGCGGCGAGCAGTACTTC

v_gene: TRBV11-2
d_gene: NA
j_gene: TRBJ2-5
abundance: NA
len: 14
CDR3aa: CATAGGEGQETQYF
CDR3nt: TGTGCCACAGCAGGGGGGGAGGGGCAGGAGACCCAGTACTTC

v_gene: TRBV13
d_gene: NA
j_gene: TRBJ2-2
abundance: once
len: 15
CDR3aa: CASSLGRDRAGELFF
CDR3nt: TGTGCCAGCAGCTTAGGCCGGGATAGGGCCGGGGAGCTGTTTTTT

v_gene: TRBV27
d_gene: NA
j_gene: TRBJ2-7
abundance: NA
len: 11
CDR3aa: CASSLSYEQYF
CDR3nt: TGTGCCAGCAGTCTATCCTACGAGCAGTACTTC

v_gene: TRBV6-5
d_gene: NA
j_gene: TRBJ2-2
abundance: NA
len: 15
CDR3aa: CASSYSSNSLGELFF
CDR3nt: TGTGCCAGCAGTTACTCGAGTAACTCTCTCGGGGAGCTGTTTTTT

v_gene: TRBV9
d_gene: NA
j_gene: TRBJ2-3
abundance: NA
len: 14
CDR3aa: CASSPGTFTDTQYF
CDR3nt: TGTGCCAGCAGCCCCGGGACTTTCACAGATACGCAGTATTTT

v_gene: TRBV5-1
d_gene: TRBD1
j_gene: TRBJ1-1
abundance: NA
len: 15
CDR3aa: CASSAGQGVNTEAFF
CDR3nt: TGCGCCAGCAGCGCGGGACAGGGAGTGAACACTGAAGCTTTCTTT

v_gene: TRBV6-6
d_gene: NA
j_gene: TRBJ1-5
abundance: NA
len: 13
CDR3aa: CASSQFSNQPQHF
CDR3nt: TGTGCCAGCAGTCAGTTTTCAAATCAGCCCCAGCATTTT